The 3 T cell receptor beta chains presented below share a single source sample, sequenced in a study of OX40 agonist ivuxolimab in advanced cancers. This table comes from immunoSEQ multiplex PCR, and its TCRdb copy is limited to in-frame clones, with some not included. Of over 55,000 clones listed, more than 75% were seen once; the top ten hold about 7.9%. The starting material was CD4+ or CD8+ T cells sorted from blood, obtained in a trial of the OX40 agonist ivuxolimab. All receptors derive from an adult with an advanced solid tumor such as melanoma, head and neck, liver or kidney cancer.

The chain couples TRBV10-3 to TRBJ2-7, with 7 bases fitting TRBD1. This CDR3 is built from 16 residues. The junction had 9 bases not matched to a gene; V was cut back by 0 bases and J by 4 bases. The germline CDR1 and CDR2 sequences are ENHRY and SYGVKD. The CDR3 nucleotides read TGTGCCATCAGTGAGTCGAAGGGGGCTCGGTGGTACGAGCAGTACGTC. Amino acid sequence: CAISESKGARWYEQYV.

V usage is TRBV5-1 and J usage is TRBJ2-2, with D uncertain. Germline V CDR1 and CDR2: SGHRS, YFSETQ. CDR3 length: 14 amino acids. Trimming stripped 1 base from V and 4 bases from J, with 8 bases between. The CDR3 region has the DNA TGCGCCAGCAGCTTGAGAACGGTCACCGGGGAGCTGTTTTTT. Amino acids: CASSLRTVTGELFF.

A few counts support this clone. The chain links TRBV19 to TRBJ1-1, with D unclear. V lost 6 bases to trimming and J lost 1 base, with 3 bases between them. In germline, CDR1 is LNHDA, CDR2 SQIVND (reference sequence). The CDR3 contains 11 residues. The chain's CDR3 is CASRKNTEAFF. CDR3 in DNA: TGTGCCAGTAGGAAGAACACTGAAGCTTTCTTT.